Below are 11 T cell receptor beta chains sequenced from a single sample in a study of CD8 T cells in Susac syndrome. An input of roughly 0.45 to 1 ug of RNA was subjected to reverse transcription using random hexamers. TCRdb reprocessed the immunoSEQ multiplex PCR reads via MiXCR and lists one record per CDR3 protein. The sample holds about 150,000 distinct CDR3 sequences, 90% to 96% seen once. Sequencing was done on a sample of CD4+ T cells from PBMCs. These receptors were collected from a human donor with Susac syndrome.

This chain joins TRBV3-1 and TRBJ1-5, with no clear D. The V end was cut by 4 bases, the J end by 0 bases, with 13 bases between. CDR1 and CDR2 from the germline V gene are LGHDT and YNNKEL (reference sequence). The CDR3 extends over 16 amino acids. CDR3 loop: CASSRQSGNSNQPQHF. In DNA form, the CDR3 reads TGTGCCAGCAGCCGTCAATCCGGGAATAGCAATCAGCCCCAGCATTTT.

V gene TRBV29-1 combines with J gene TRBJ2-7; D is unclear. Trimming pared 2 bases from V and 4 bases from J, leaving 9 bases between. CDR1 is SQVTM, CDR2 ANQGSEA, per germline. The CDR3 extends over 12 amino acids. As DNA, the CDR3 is TGCAGCGTTGAAACAGATTTATACGAGCAGTACTTC. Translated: CSVETDLYEQYF.

CDR3 coding DNA: TGTGCCACCAGTGATGAGACAGGGGATGGCTACACCTTC. This encodes CATSDETGDGYTF. The V and J genes are TRBV24-1 and TRBJ1-2; the match to TRBD1 covers 8 bases. The V segment lost 3 bases and the J segment 6 bases; nucleotides outside the gene matches: 2. The V gene's germline CDR1 is KGHDR and CDR2 SFDVKD. The CDR3 contains 13 residues.

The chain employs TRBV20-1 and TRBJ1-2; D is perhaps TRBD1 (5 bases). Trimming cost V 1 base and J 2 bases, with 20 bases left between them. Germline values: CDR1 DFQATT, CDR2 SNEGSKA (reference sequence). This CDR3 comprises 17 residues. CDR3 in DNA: TGCAGTGCTAGAGGTTGGAATCGGGACCGCTCAAACTATGGCTACACCTTC. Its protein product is CSARGWNRDRSNYGYTF.

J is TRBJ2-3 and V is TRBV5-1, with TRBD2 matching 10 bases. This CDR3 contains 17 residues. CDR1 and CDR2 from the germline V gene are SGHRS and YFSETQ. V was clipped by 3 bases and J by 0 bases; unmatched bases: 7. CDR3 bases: TGCGCCAGCAGCTCTGTCACTAGCGGGAAAAGCACAGATACGCAGTATTTT. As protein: CASSSVTSGKSTDTQYF.

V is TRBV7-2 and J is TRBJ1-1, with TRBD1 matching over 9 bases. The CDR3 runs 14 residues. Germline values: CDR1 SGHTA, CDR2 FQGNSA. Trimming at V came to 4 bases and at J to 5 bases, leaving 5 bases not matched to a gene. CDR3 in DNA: TGTGCCAGCAGCTCGGACAGGGGAAGAACTGAAGCTTTCTTT. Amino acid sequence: CASSSDRGRTEAFF. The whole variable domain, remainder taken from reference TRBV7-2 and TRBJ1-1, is GAGVSQSPSNKVTEKGKDVELRCDPISGHTALYWYRQSLGQGLEFLIYFQGNSAPDKSGLPSDRFSAERTGGSVSTLTIQRTQQEDSAVYLCASSSDRGRTEAFFGQGTRLTVV.

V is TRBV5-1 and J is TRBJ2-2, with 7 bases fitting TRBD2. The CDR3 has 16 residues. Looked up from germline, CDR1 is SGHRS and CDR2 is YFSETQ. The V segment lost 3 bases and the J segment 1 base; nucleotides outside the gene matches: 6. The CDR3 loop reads CASSSTTSWNTGELFF. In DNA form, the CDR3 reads TGCGCCAGCAGCTCCACGACTAGCTGGAACACCGGGGAGCTGTTTTTT. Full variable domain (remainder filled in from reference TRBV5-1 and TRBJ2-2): KAGVTQTPRYLIKTRGQQVTLSCSPISGHRSVSWYQQTPGQGLQFLFEYFSETQRNKGNFPGRFSGRQFSNSRSEMNVSTLELGDSALYLCASSSTTSWNTGELFFGEGSRLTVL.

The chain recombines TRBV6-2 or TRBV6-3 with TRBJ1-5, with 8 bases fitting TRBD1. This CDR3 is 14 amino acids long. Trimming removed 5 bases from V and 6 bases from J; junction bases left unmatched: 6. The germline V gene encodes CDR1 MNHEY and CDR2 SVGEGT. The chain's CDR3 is CASSTGQGGQPQHF. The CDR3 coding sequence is TGTGCCAGCAGTACCGGACAGGGAGGTCAGCCCCAGCATTTT.

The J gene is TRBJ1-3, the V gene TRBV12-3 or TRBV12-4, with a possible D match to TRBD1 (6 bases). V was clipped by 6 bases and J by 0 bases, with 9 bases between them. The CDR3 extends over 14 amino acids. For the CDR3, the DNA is TGTGCCAGCAGCGACAGGAGCTCTGGAAACACCATATATTTT. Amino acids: CASSDRSSGNTIYF.

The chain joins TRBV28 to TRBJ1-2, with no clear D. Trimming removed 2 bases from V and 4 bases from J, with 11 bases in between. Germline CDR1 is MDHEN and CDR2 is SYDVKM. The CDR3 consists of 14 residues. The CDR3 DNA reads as TGTGCCAGCAGTTTAATCGGAGCCTCCTATGGCTACACCTTC. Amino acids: CASSLIGASYGYTF.

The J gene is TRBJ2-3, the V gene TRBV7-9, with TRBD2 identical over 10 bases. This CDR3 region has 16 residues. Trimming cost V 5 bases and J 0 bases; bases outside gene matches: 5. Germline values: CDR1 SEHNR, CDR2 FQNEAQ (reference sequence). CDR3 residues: CASSRNSGRSTDTQYF. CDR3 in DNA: TGTGCCAGCAGCCGTAATAGCGGGAGGAGCACAGATACGCAGTATTTT.